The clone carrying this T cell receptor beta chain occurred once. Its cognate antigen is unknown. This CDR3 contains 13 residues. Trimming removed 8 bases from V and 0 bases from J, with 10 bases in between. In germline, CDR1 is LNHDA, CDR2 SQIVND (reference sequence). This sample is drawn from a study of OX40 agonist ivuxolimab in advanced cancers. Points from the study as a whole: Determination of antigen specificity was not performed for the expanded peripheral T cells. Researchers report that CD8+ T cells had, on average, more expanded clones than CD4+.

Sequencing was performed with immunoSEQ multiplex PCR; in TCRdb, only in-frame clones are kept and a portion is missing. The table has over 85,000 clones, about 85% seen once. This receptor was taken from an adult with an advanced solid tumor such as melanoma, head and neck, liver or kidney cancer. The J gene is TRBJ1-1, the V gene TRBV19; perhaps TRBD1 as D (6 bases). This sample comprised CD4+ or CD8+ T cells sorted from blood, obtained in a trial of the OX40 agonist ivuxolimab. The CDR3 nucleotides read TGTGCCAGTGGGAGGGGGATGAACACTGAAGCTTTCTTT. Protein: CASGRGMNTEAFF.